This TCR beta chain was captured in a study of T cell responses to AZD1222 COVID-19 vaccine. Whole-study context: Second-dose intervals near 4 or 12 weeks were combined.

This CDR3 spans 14 amino acids. The ends were cut back, 2 bases at V and 3 bases at J, with 10 bases in the middle. Looked up from germline, CDR1 is SNHLY and CDR2 is FYNNEI. Repertoires were generated with immunoSEQ multiplex PCR, while TCRdb's copy carries only in-frame clones and drops some. Seen here are more than 150,000 clones, around 88% observed once, and the top ten hold more than 0.4%. Source: peripheral blood, taken on day 0 of AZD1222 vaccination. The receptor was isolated from an adult in good health. The V call is TRBV2, the J call TRBJ1-2; D call uncertain. Here the CDR3 DNA reads TGTGCCAGCAGTGAACGACCGTCCGACTATGGCTACACCTTC. Translated, it gives CASSERPSDYGYTF.